One and the same sample provided the 32 T cell receptor beta chains below, sequenced in a study of blood T cell repertoires in COVID-19. Some clones are missing from TCRdb's copy, which holds only in-frame ones; the method was immunoSEQ multiplex PCR. The sample consists of about 49,000 clones, around four fifths of them appearing once. Sequencing input: peripheral blood. The receptors were sampled from a human donor in a cohort sampled during active COVID-19.

The V call is TRBV2, the J call TRBJ2-7, with unresolved D. Germline CDR1 is SNHLY and CDR2 is FYNNEI. The CDR3 totals 10 residues. V lost 6 bases and J 10 bases, leaving 10 bases between the germline ends. For the CDR3, the DNA is TGTGCCAGCAGCCTGGGCGATCAGTACTTC. It specifies CASSLGDQYF.

As DNA, the CDR3 is TGTGCCAGTAGGACGGGCGGGTGGCCCCAGCATTTT. It codes for CASRTGGWPQHF. J is TRBJ1-5 and V is TRBV6-5; D gene unclear. The germline V gene has CDR1 MNHEY and CDR2 SVGAGI. This CDR3 contains 12 residues. Trimming cost V 9 bases and J 9 bases, with 15 bases left between them.

V gene TRBV19 combines with J gene TRBJ2-7, with 13 nucleotides matching TRBD2. The junction had 4 bases not matched to a gene; V was cut back by 5 bases and J by 6 bases. Germline CDR1 LNHDA, CDR2 SQIVND (reference sequence). This CDR3 has 14 amino acids. CDR3 in DNA: TGTGCCAGTAGTGCACTAGCGGGGGGGCGCGAGCAGTACTTC. Translating gives CASSALAGGREQYF.

The chain carries TRBV7-2 and TRBJ1-2; 10 bases align to TRBD1. Germline lookup yields CDR1 SGHTA and CDR2 FQGNSA. The CDR3 length is 15 residues. V shed 5 bases, J shed 4 bases, and the junction held 7 bases outside the gene matches. The CDR3 loop reads CASSPVGTGAYGYTF. CDR3 sequence (DNA): TGTGCCAGCAGCCCAGTGGGGACAGGGGCCTATGGCTACACCTTC.

The chain uses TRBV5-4 and TRBJ2-1, with D maybe TRBD1 (5 bases). This CDR3 spans 14 amino acids. V was cut by 6 bases and J by 4 bases, with 14 bases left in between. Looked up from germline, CDR1 is SGHNT and CDR2 is YYREEE (reference sequence). The CDR3 reads CASKIQGVYNEQFF. In DNA, the CDR3 is TGTGCCAGCAAAATTCAAGGGGTTTACAATGAGCAGTTCTTC.

The V gene is TRBV5-4, the J gene TRBJ1-2; D is unresolved. The germline V and J ends were trimmed by 0 bases and 4 bases, with 16 bases remaining between them. The germline V gene encodes CDR1 SGHNT and CDR2 YYREEE (reference sequence). The CDR3 totals 16 residues. CDR3: CASSLAGREVGYGYTF. As DNA, the CDR3 is TGTGCCAGCAGCTTGGCCGGGCGGGAAGTGGGCTATGGCTACACCTTC. The entire variable domain, with the rest obtained from reference TRBV5-4 and TRBJ1-2, is as follows: ETGVTQSPTHLIKTRGQQVTLRCSSQSGHNTVSWYQQALGQGPQFIFQYYREEENGRGNFPPRFSGLQFPNYSSELNVNALELDDSALYLCASSLAGREVGYGYTFGSGTRLTVV.

The V call is TRBV20-1, the J call TRBJ2-7; D call uncertain. The CDR3 is made up of 11 amino acids. CDR1 DFQATT and CDR2 SNEGSKA come from the germline V gene (reference sequence). V was shortened by 6 bases and J by 2 bases, with 8 bases between the two germline ends. The CDR3 region has the DNA TGCAGTGCAATCCTAGCCTACGAGCAGTACTTC. The encoded protein is CSAILAYEQYF.

The rearrangement uses TRBV4-1 and TRBJ1-2, with D possibly matching TRBD1 (5 bases). CDR3 length: 13 amino acids. Germline values: CDR1 MGHRA, CDR2 YSYEKL. The V and J ends lost 3 bases and 7 bases respectively, with 12 bases between them. The CDR3 sequence: CASSHTGISGYTF. CDR3 bases: TGCGCCAGCAGCCATACAGGAATCTCTGGCTACACCTTC.

Only one count was recorded for this clone. The chain recombines TRBV3-1 (or the pseudogene TRBV3-2) with TRBJ2-1, with 9 bases matching TRBD1. Germline-derived CDR1 and CDR2 are LGHDT and YNNKEL (reference sequence). V was pared by 4 bases and J by 4 bases, with 2 bases of the junction left unmatched. There are 14 residues in the CDR3. CDR3 DNA: TGTGCCAGCAGCCGGGACAGGGTATACAATGAGCAGTTCTTC. It codes for CASSRDRVYNEQFF.

The table lists this clone with a count of one. V gene TRBV30 combines with J gene TRBJ1-5; D not certain. The CDR3 has 15 amino acids. V was trimmed by 2 bases and J by 0 bases, leaving 11 bases between them. In germline, CDR1 is GTSNPN, CDR2 SVGIG (reference sequence). CDR3 in DNA: TGTGCCTGGAGTTCGCGTCCATATAGCAATCAGCCCCAGCATTTT. It codes for CAWSSRPYSNQPQHF.

The CDR3 region is CASSHLQGSQYF. CDR3 in DNA: TGTGCCAGCAGCCACTTACAGGGATCACAGTACTTC. V usage is TRBV11-3 and J usage is TRBJ2-7; TRBD1 might be the D (6 bases). The CDR3 extends over 12 amino acids. The V end lost 5 bases, the J end lost 10 bases, and 15 bases lay between the germline ends. Germline CDR1 SGHNT, CDR2 YENEEA.

The chain joins TRBV11-2 to TRBJ1-2; a possible D gene is TRBD1 (6 bases). The CDR3 covers 14 residues. The germline V and J ends were trimmed by 5 bases and 4 bases, with 14 bases remaining between them. Germline CDR1 and CDR2: SGHAT and FQNNGV. The DNA for the CDR3 is TGTGCCAGCAGCGTTGGACAGATTTCCTATGGCTACACCTTC. Its protein product is CASSVGQISYGYTF.

The rearrangement uses TRBV3-1 (or the pseudogene TRBV3-2) and TRBJ2-7; a weak D match, TRBD1 (5 bases). The CDR3 consists of 13 residues. Germline-derived CDR1 and CDR2 are LGHDT and YNNKEL (reference sequence). The germline V and J ends were trimmed by 6 bases and 2 bases, with 11 bases remaining between them. Here the CDR3 DNA reads TGTGCCAGCAGTCTTGGGGCAGCCTACGAGCAGTACTTC. Translating it yields CASSLGAAYEQYF.

CDR3 nucleotide sequence: TGTGCCAGTAGTACGGGACAGGGGAACACTGAAGCTTTCTTT. Amino acid sequence: CASSTGQGNTEAFF. This chain links TRBV19 with TRBJ1-1; TRBD1 matches at 9 bases. V lost 4 bases and J lost 1; bases outside the gene matches: 1. This CDR3 has 14 residues. Germline CDR1 LNHDA, CDR2 SQIVND (reference sequence). Drawing the rest from reference TRBV19 and TRBJ1-1, the complete variable domain is DGGITQSPKYLFRKEGQNVTLSCEQNLNHDAMYWYRQDPGQGLRLIYYSQIVNDFQKGDIAEGYSVSREKKESFPLTVTSAQKNPTAFYLCASSTGQGNTEAFFGQGTRLTVV.

This rearrangement joins TRBV5-6 to TRBJ2-3; no clear D gene. Per germline, CDR1 SGHDT and CDR2 YYEEEE. The V and J ends lost 1 base and 2 bases respectively, with 14 bases between them. This CDR3 is built from 16 residues. The CDR3 DNA reads as TGTGCCAGCAGCTTGAAACTCAACCTGTACACAGATACGCAGTATTTT. It specifies CASSLKLNLYTDTQYF.

This clone has at least ten counts. This chain links TRBV5-1 with TRBJ1-3; no reliable D call. Per the germline V gene, CDR1 is SGHRS and CDR2 is YFSETQ. The CDR3 covers 14 residues. Trimming cost V 0 bases and J 0 bases, with 4 bases left between them. CDR3 in DNA: TGCGCCAGCAGCTTGGAAGCCTCTGGAAACACCATATATTTT. It codes for CASSLEASGNTIYF.

The chain employs TRBV5-1 and TRBJ1-2; D is unclear. Germline V CDR1 and CDR2: SGHRS, YFSETQ. Trimming took off 4 bases at V and 4 bases at J, with 8 bases between the two ends. The CDR3 runs 12 residues. The chain's CDR3 is CASSPGSYGYTF. Here the CDR3 DNA reads TGCGCCAGCAGCCCCGGTAGCTATGGCTACACCTTC.

This clone has only a few counts. V and J are TRBV19 and TRBJ1-5; D perhaps matches TRBD1 (5 bases). V was trimmed by 5 bases and J by 6 bases, leaving 14 bases between them. Germline lookup yields CDR1 LNHDA and CDR2 SQIVND (reference sequence). The CDR3 is made up of 14 amino acids. CDR3 nucleotide sequence: TGTGCCAGTAGTGCACCAGGGTTAGTTCAGCCCCAGCATTTT. It is translated as CASSAPGLVQPQHF.

The chain carries TRBV7-3 and TRBJ1-4; D gene ambiguous. Per germline, CDR1 SGHTA and CDR2 FQGTGA. This CDR3 is built from 17 residues. Trimming cost V 2 bases and J 4 bases, with 17 bases left between them. CDR3 sequence: CASSLSRPRADNEKLFF. In DNA, the CDR3 is TGTGCCAGCAGCTTATCCCGTCCCCGAGCTGATAATGAAAAACTGTTTTTT.

This clone has more than one count but fewer than ten. CDR3 sequence: CSAGISNGYTF. In DNA form, the CDR3 reads TGCAGCGCCGGGATTTCTAATGGCTACACCTTC. The chain has TRBV29-1 and TRBJ1-2; no definite D call. Trimming shortened V by 7 bases and J by 6 bases, and 12 bases separated the two germline ends. CDR3 length: 11 amino acids. Germline loops: CDR1 SQVTM, CDR2 ANQGSEA.

The table lists this clone with a count of one. This sequence joins TRBV9 and TRBJ2-7; 8 bases align to TRBD2. This CDR3 has 15 amino acids. The germline V gene encodes CDR1 SGDLS and CDR2 YYNGEE. V lost 4 bases and J lost 2; bases outside the gene matches: 8. DNA of the CDR3: TGTGCCAGCAGCCCCTCGGGGGGGTGGCCCTACGAGCAGTACTTC. It encodes CASSPSGGWPYEQYF.

This clone was detected only a few times. The chain couples TRBV19 to TRBJ1-2, with TRBD1 identical over 7 bases. Trimming at V came to 6 bases and at J to 4 bases, leaving 11 bases not matched to a gene. The germline V gene encodes CDR1 LNHDA and CDR2 SQIVND (reference sequence). The length of the CDR3 is 15 residues. The CDR3 here is CASRWGNRGSYGYTF. In DNA form, the CDR3 reads TGTGCCAGTAGATGGGGTAACAGGGGCTCCTATGGCTACACCTTC. The full variable domain, rest sourced from reference TRBV19 and TRBJ1-2, is DGGITQSPKYLFRKEGQNVTLSCEQNLNHDAMYWYRQDPGQGLRLIYYSQIVNDFQKGDIAEGYSVSREKKESFPLTVTSAQKNPTAFYLCASRWGNRGSYGYTFGSGTRLTVV.

The chain uses TRBV5-1 and TRBJ2-7; 12 bases agree with TRBD2. CDR1 and CDR2 from the germline V gene are SGHRS and YFSETQ. J lost 0 bases, V lost 0 bases, and 7 bases had no gene match. CDR3 length: 18 amino acids. CDR3 bases: TGCGCCAGCAGCTTGGCCACTAGCGGGGGGATGCGCTCCTACGAGCAGTACTTC. This codes for CASSLATSGGMRSYEQYF.

This CDR3 is CASSQSDRGRRTEAFF. The CDR3 DNA reads as TGTGCCAGCAGCCAGAGCGACAGGGGGCGCCGAACTGAAGCTTTCTTT. V and J are TRBV3-1 (or the pseudogene TRBV3-2) and TRBJ1-1, with 10 bases identical to TRBD1. V trimming: 3 bases; J trimming: 5 bases; junction bases outside the gene matches: 9. The CDR3 has 16 residues. The germline V gene encodes CDR1 LGHDT and CDR2 YNNKEL (reference sequence).

This chain uses TRBV7-7 with TRBJ2-6, with 12 bases that match TRBD1. The CDR3 extends over 18 amino acids. Germline V gives CDR1 SSHAT, CDR2 FNYEAQ (reference sequence). Trimming at V came to 5 bases and at J to 1 base, leaving 6 bases not matched to a gene. The CDR3 sequence is CASSPGTGGASGANVLTF. The CDR3 DNA reads as TGTGCCAGCAGCCCCGGGACAGGGGGCGCTTCTGGGGCCAACGTCCTGACTTTC.

The chain uses TRBV5-1 and TRBJ1-1; D remains ambiguous. This CDR3 has 14 amino acids. Germline CDR1 SGHRS, CDR2 YFSETQ. V was pared by 4 bases and J by 1 base, with 11 bases between. As DNA, the CDR3 is TGCGCCAGCAGCCTACAAACAGCGAACACTGAAGCTTTCTTT. It encodes CASSLQTANTEAFF.

This chain uses TRBV9 with TRBJ1-2; D may be TRBD1 (5 bases). CDR3 length: 16 amino acids. The germline V and J ends were trimmed by 4 bases and 2 bases, with 18 bases remaining between them. From germline, CDR1 is SGDLS and CDR2 YYNGEE. This CDR3 reads CASSSKTTEINYGYTF. As DNA, the CDR3 is TGTGCCAGCAGCTCAAAAACGACAGAAATAAACTATGGCTACACCTTC.

This clone was seen more than once but under ten times. V and J are TRBV10-2 and TRBJ2-7; a possible D gene is TRBD1 (5 bases). CDR3 length equals 12 residues. CDR1 is WSHSY and CDR2 is SAAADI in the germline V gene. The V end was cut by 4 bases, the J end by 5 bases, with 9 bases between. The CDR3, as DNA: TGCGCCAGCAGTGTGGCCAGGGACGAGCAGTACTTC. Protein sequence: CASSVARDEQYF.

Remarks on this clone: The junction differs from germline at one of its ends, possibly a read error. This sample also contains other DNA sequences that code for the same CDR3. This rearrangement joins TRBV7-6 to TRBJ1-4; 8 positions match TRBD1. The CDR3 is made up of 15 amino acids. Germline loops: CDR1 SGHVS, CDR2 FNYEAQ. DNA for the CDR3: TGCGCCAGCAGCCTTCGGACAGGGAGGGATGAAAAACTGTTTTTT. It yields the protein CASSLRTGRDEKLFF.

V gene TRBV2 combines with J gene TRBJ2-7; unclear D gene. The CDR3 consists of 11 residues. V dropped 3 bases and J dropped 3 bases, with 3 bases sitting between them. The germline CDR1 and CDR2 sequences are SNHLY and FYNNEI. CDR3 residues: CASSDIYEQYF. The CDR3 DNA reads TGTGCCAGCAGTGACATCTACGAGCAGTACTTC.

This clone has a handful of counts. The chain couples TRBV3-1 (or the pseudogene TRBV3-2) to TRBJ1-2; no definite D call. V lost 4 bases to trimming and J lost 7 bases, with 16 bases between them. The V gene's germline CDR1 is LGHDT and CDR2 YNNKEL (reference sequence). The CDR3 extends over 14 amino acids. Here the CDR3 reads CASSLGFTRGGYTF. CDR3 nucleotides: TGTGCCAGCAGCCTTGGATTTACGAGAGGTGGCTACACCTTC.

This sequence joins TRBV18 and TRBJ1-1, with D possibly TRBD1 on 6 matching bases. In germline, CDR1 is KGHSH, CDR2 LQKENI. Between the trimmed V and J ends, which lost 0 bases and 1 base, there was a span of 15 bases. The CDR3 has 17 residues. The CDR3 loop reads CASSPPSNRARNTEAFF. The DNA of the CDR3 is TGTGCCAGCTCACCACCTTCGAACAGGGCGCGGAACACTGAAGCTTTCTTT.